The next 4 T cell receptor beta chains were all read from a single sample in a study of T cells in Graves' hyperthyroidism and ophthalmopathy. TCR beta CDR3 regions were amplified from RNA. The HTBI primer set served for first-round RT-PCR of the TCR CDR3. Each CDR3 protein is one row after TCRdb ran MiXCR on the multiplex PCR reads. The table has 500,000 to 800,000 distinct CDR3 sequences, more than 14% seen once. The sample consisted of blood. All receptors derive from a woman aged 50 to 60 with Graves' ophthalmopathy.

This clonotype has a handful of counts. The chain uses TRBV11-3 and TRBJ1-5; D remains ambiguous. CDR3 length equals 19 residues. The germline V gene has CDR1 SGHNT and CDR2 YENEEA. Deletions cut 2 bases from V and 0 bases from J, with 20 bases between. As DNA, the CDR3 is TGTGCCAGCAGCTTAAGTGCCGGCAGGCCTCCTTATAGCAATCAGCCCCAGCATTTT. This sequence encodes CASSLSAGRPPYSNQPQHF.

This clonotype was counted only a few times. This chain connects TRBV5-5 to TRBJ2-3; D possibly corresponds to TRBD2 (5 bases). The CDR3 loop spans 15 amino acids. The germline gives CDR1 SGHKS, CDR2 YYEKEE (reference sequence). V was cut by 0 bases and J by 7 bases, with 15 bases left in between. The CDR3 loop is CASSLVRVEGYTQYF. DNA for the CDR3: TGTGCCAGCAGCTTGGTTAGGGTCGAGGGATATACGCAGTATTTT.

Many counts were recorded for this clonotype. The chain links TRBV6-2 or TRBV6-3 to TRBJ1-1, with D perhaps TRBD1 (5 bases). Germline V lookup: CDR1 MNHEY, CDR2 SVGEGT. Trimming left V 5 bases short and J 5 bases short, with 18 bases between. The CDR3 has 15 amino acids. CDR3 sequence reads: CASSPWKGALTEAFF. DNA of the CDR3: TGTGCCAGCAGTCCCTGGAAAGGGGCTTTGACTGAAGCTTTCTTT.

This clonotype was observed many times. The chain combines TRBV7-9 with TRBJ2-1, with 13 bases aligning to TRBD2. V dropped 5 bases and J dropped 10; count of bases not matched to a gene: 5. Looked up from germline, CDR1 is SEHNR and CDR2 is FQNEAQ (reference sequence). This CDR3 contains 14 residues. Here the CDR3 reads CASSPGLAGEEQFF. CDR3 nucleotide sequence: TGTGCCAGCAGCCCCGGACTAGCGGGAGAAGAGCAGTTCTTC.